What follows are 5 T cell receptor beta chains derived from one specimen sequenced in a study of regulatory T cells in long-lasting Graves disease. The time point denotes: newly diagnosed GD, antithyroid drugs for less than 3 months. Scientists built the TCR library using RNA that was extracted from PBMCs. Arm-PCR of CDR3 regions and iRepertoire HTBI primers were used to build TCR beta libraries. TCRdb reprocessed the multiplex PCR reads with MiXCR, giving one entry per CDR3 protein. The data contain approximately 400,000 distinct CDR3 sequences, over 12% of them seen just once; the ten biggest clones take up about 7.8%. Another study also made use of these data, one on T cells in Graves' hyperthyroidism and ophthalmopathy.

Source: peripheral blood mononuclear cells (PBMCs), taken at new diagnosis, from a patient treated with antithyroid drugs. These receptors originate from a middle-aged woman with Graves disease.

This clonotype was picked up a small number of times. The rearrangement uses TRBV19 and TRBJ2-7, with 7 bases aligning to TRBD1. This CDR3 spans 15 amino acids. The trim removed 6 bases at V and 2 bases at J, leaving 10 bases unmatched. Germline V gene sequence: CDR1 LNHDA, CDR2 SQIVND (reference sequence). CDR3 residues: CASSLGQTTTYEQYF. The CDR3 coding sequence is TGTGCCAGTAGCCTGGGACAGACTACGACCTACGAGCAGTACTTC.

A single count supports this clonotype. A much larger clone lies one base from this, so it may be a read error. The chain combines TRBV12-3 or TRBV12-4 with TRBJ1-3; 8 positions match TRBD1. CDR3 size: 14 residues. V shed 5 bases, J shed 7 bases, and the junction held 7 bases outside the gene matches. The CDR3 nucleotides are TGTGCCAGCAGTCCCTCAGGGGGCAGGAACACCATATATTTT. Its translation is CASSPSGGRNTIYF.

CDR3: CASSQLHNSNQPQHF. In DNA form, the CDR3 reads TGCGCCAGCAGCCAGCTTCATAATAGCAATCAGCCCCAGCATTTT. The chain employs TRBV4-1 and TRBJ1-5; D is unresolved. The CDR3 has 15 residues. With 3 bases removed from V and 0 bases from J, the gap between germline ends came to 9 bases. CDR1 and CDR2 from the germline V gene are MGHRA and YSYEKL.

This clonotype was observed a few times. The genes are TRBV19 and TRBJ2-3, with D tentatively TRBD1 (5 bases). Per germline, CDR1 LNHDA and CDR2 SQIVND (reference sequence). V dropped 4 bases and J dropped 2 bases, with 16 bases sitting between them. The CDR3 extends over 16 amino acids. Here the CDR3 reads CASSNSDISTTDTQYF. The CDR3 DNA follows: TGTGCCAGTAGTAATTCGGACATCTCAACCACAGATACGCAGTATTTT.

This clonotype has ten or more counts. The rearrangement joins TRBV9 to TRBJ1-1; 7 bases agree with TRBD1. Germline V gene data show CDR1 as SGDLS and CDR2 as YYNGEE. The trim removed 3 bases at V and 4 bases at J, leaving 9 bases unmatched. The CDR3 covers 15 residues. CDR3 nucleotide sequence: TGTGCCAGCAGCGCGATACAGGGGACAAGCACTGAAGCTTTCTTT. It translates to CASSAIQGTSTEAFF.